This T cell receptor (beta chain) is drawn from a study of blood T cell repertoires in COVID-19 (dated by TCRdb to 2018 to 2020). A note on the overall study: Collaborator samples came from the United States, Italy and Spain and covered acute and convalescent phases of COVID-19. The prospective study material was composed of cDNA or gDNA derived from T cells, B-cell-depleted T cells, or PBMCs. Where available, HLA class I and class II types were obtained from metadata supplied by the sample provider rather than from assay-based typing. The dataset comprised deeply sampled blood TCRbeta repertoires from subjects exposed to, actively infected with, or recovered from COVID-19. The repertoires were released in a freely available public database meant as a resource for research on the immune response to SARS-CoV-2. Samples came from the ongoing ImmuneRACE study (first 160 participants) plus 1,254 subjects from 6 global collaborators. The sample metadata nearly always contained a de-identified subject ID, COVID-19 status, age in years and sex. Study-wide conclusions, independent of this receptor: Clinical and demographic metadata were provided uncurated, with the amount varying by source and participant.

This clone was observed a handful of times. This clone's antigen is unknown. The junction shows a germline mismatch at one end, possibly a read error. Sequences SNHLY (CDR1) and FYNNEI (CDR2) are obtained from the germline V gene. From the cysteine up to the phenylalanine, the CDR3 has a length of 14 residues. Solely the CDR3 DNA is kept, with 42 bases framed from the first base. Collaborating institutions collected whole blood in K2EDTA tubes following their own protocols. For TCRbeta analysis, collaborators shipped samples as frozen whole blood, isolated PBMCs, or DNA extracted from either of those sample types. TCRbeta CDR3 regions were amplified from genomic DNA using the immunoSEQ Assay, a bias-controlled multiplex PCR. The published analysis was carried out like this. The number of nucleated cells in each sample was estimated from the amplification of reference gene primers within the assay. Sequence reads were collapsed and filtered to measure the absolute abundance of every unique TCRbeta CDR3 rearrangement. For each sample, productive Simpson clonality was calculated by taking the square root of Simpson's diversity index across productive rearrangements. TCRdb mirrors the immuneACCESS table, restricted to in-frame sequences. Some clones are absent from its copies; in checked studies, under half trace to an unresolved V gene, and the reason for the others is unknown. The V and J calls and clone size were taken over from that table, and D and trimming were inferred from the DNA. For this sample there are about 140,000 clones; 80% to 90% appear just once. The ten largest clones take up about 1.8% of the sample.

The TCR originated in a woman in her fifties or sixties with acute or convalescent COVID-19. What was sequenced was peripheral blood. The chain is made from TRBV2 and TRBJ2-1; the D gene identity is not certain. The CDR3 sequence is CASSEGYSYNEQFF. The DNA sequence is TGTGCCAGCAGCGAAGGGTATAGCTACAATGAGCAGTTCTTC.